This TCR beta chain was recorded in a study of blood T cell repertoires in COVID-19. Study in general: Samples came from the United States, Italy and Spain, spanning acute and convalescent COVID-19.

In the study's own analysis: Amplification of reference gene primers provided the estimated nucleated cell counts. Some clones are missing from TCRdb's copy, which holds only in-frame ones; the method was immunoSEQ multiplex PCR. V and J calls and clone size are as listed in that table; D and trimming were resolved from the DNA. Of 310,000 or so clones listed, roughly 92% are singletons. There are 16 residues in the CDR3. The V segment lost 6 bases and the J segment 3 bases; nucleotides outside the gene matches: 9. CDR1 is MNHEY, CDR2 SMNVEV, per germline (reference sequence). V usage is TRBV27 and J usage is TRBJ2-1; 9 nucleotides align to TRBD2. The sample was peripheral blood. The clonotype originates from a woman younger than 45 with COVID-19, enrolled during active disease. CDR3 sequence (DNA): TGTGCCAGCAGGGCCGGGCTGACTAGCGGCTACAATGAGCAGTTCTTC. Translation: CASRAGLTSGYNEQFF.